This TCR beta chain derives from a study of shared clonotypes between healthy human individuals. Authors' methods: In the immunoSEQ data, sequences were junction-only and lacked quality scores, so filtering differed. TCRdb's table, derived via immunoSEQ multiplex PCR, lists solely in-frame clones and lacks some. From that table come the V and J calls and clone size; the DNA was used to work out D and trimming. The sample carries 800,000 to 950,000 clones, about 96% recorded once. Naive CD8 populations comprised CD45RO-negative cells positively selected for CCR7, excluding terminally differentiated effector memory CD45RA+ cells. Trimming removed 5 bases from V and 2 bases from J, with 7 bases in between. This CDR3 is 12 amino acids long. Germline lookup yields CDR1 MNHNY and CDR2 SVGAGI (reference sequence).

This TCR was recovered from a young man in good health. Sequencing was done on a sample of naive CD8+ T cells sorted from blood. The chain joins TRBV6-6 to TRBJ2-7; D might be TRBD2 (5 bases). CDR3 loop: CASSGLAYEQYF. For the CDR3, the DNA is TGTGCCAGCAGTGGACTGGCCTACGAGCAGTACTTC.